Listed below are T cell receptor beta chains from one sample, sequenced in a study of T cell responses to AZD1222 COVID-19 vaccine. Libraries were prepared by immunoSEQ multiplex PCR; TCRdb keeps only in-frame clonotypes and omits some of them. The sample lists 100,000 to 130,000 clones; about 93% were seen once. Sequenced here: peripheral blood, sampled 28 days after the second AZD1222 dose. The receptors here all came from an adult who received the AZD1222 COVID-19 vaccine. Each CDR3 is given with its conserved first and last residue. D genes are given only for firm matches. The listing skips clone size in some rows; elsewhere it reads once, few, many or a size class.

clone_size j_call d_call v_call cdr3_nt cdr3_aa
- TRBJ1-1 - TRBV29-1 TGCAGCGTTGCTCGCGGGAGCACTGAAGCTTTCTTT CSVARGSTEAFF
- TRBJ1-2 TRBD1 TRBV29-1 TGCAGCGTTGGGCCGGGACAGGGAAAAGGCTACACCTTC CSVGPGQGKGYTF
- TRBJ1-1 - TRBV19 TGTGCCAGTATAATGAACACTGAAGCTTTCTTT CASIMNTEAFF
- TRBJ2-3 - TRBV7-9 TGTGCCAGCAGCCTCACAGATACGCAGTATTTT CASSLTDTQYF
- TRBJ2-7 - TRBV18 TGTGCCAGCTCATCGGGACCGACGACCTACGAGCAGTACTTC CASSSGPTTYEQYF
- TRBJ2-7 - TRBV6-5 TGTGCCAGCAGCCAACGGTTCGGGCAGACCTACGAGCAGTACTTC CASSQRFGQTYEQYF
- TRBJ2-7 TRBD1 TRBV4-1 TGCGCCAGCAGCCTTCCCCCGGACAGGGGGACGTCCGAGCAGTACTTC CASSLPPDRGTSEQYF
- TRBJ1-4 - TRBV27 TGTGCCAGCAGCAGTTTAGAGGGGGTGGGAATTGAAAAACTGTTTTTT CASSSLEGVGIEKLFF
- TRBJ2-7 - TRBV5-4 TGTGCCAGCAGCCCGGGAGACAGCCGACGTTACGAGCAGTACTTC CASSPGDSRRYEQYF
- TRBJ2-5 TRBD1 TRBV28 TGTGCCGCCAGGGGGCTAGGCGAGACCCAGTACTTC CAARGLGETQYF
once TRBJ2-7 - TRBV5-6 TGTGCCAGCAGCTTGGCAGGGACCCTCTACGAGCAGTACTTC CASSLAGTLYEQYF
- TRBJ2-1 - TRBV20-1 TGCAGTGCTAGTGAGACCTTGTCCTACAATGAGCAGTTCTTC CSASETLSYNEQFF
- TRBJ1-5 - TRBV6-5 TGTGCCAGTGGGGCCGAATATAGCAATCAGCCCCAGCATTTT CASGAEYSNQPQHF
- TRBJ2-1 TRBD2 TRBV24-1 TGTGCCACCCGCGGGGCGGGGGGGTTTGATGAGCAGTTCTTC CATRGAGGFDEQFF
- TRBJ1-2 - TRBV28 TGTGCCACCGCTGGGACCATTCTTTATGGCTACACCTTC CATAGTILYGYTF
few TRBJ1-2 - TRBV2 TGTGCCAGCAGTATTGTCGTGAGGGTATCGTCAAGAGGCTACACCTTC CASSIVVRVSSRGYTF
- TRBJ2-4 TRBD1 TRBV16 TGTGCCAGCAGCCAATCGGTCGCAGGGGGCAACATTCAGTACTTC CASSQSVAGGNIQYF
- TRBJ2-7 TRBD1 TRBV10-3 TGTGCCATCAGGGGGACAGGGAACAACGAGCAGTACTTC CAIRGTGNNEQYF
- TRBJ1-6 TRBD1 TRBV3-1/TRBV3-2 TGTGCCAGCAGCCCGGGACAGGGCTCCCTCCACTTT CASSPGQGSLHF
- TRBJ1-2 - TRBV5-4 TGTGCCAGCAGCTGGGGACCCGGCAGGTCGGAGTATGGCTACACCTTC CASSWGPGRSEYGYTF
- TRBJ1-1 - TRBV6-6 TGTGCCAGCAGTTCTGGAGGCTACACTGAAGCTTTCTTT CASSSGGYTEAFF
- TRBJ1-6 - TRBV2 TGTGCCAGCAGTGACGGGTTGCACTATAATTCACCCCTCCACTTT CASSDGLHYNSPLHF
- TRBJ2-1 TRBD2 TRBV27 TGTGCCAGCACCCTAAAAGCGGGAGGGCCAGGTTACAATGAGCAGTTCTTC CASTLKAGGPGYNEQFF
- TRBJ1-5 TRBD1 TRBV28 TGTGCCAGCATCGACCCCGCAGGGGGTGGTCAGCCCCAGCATTTT CASIDPAGGGQPQHF
- TRBJ1-3 - TRBV13 TGTGCCAGCAGCTTAGGCGCAGGGGCTAGGGCTGGAAACACCATATATTTT CASSLGAGARAGNTIYF
once TRBJ2-7 TRBD1 TRBV6-5 TGTGCCAGCAGCTACGGGACAGGGGTATGGTACGAGCAGTACTTC CASSYGTGVWYEQYF
- TRBJ2-6 - TRBV19 TGTGCCAGTAGTATTTTTTTTGACCGGCGCTCTGGGGCCAACGTCCTGACTTTC CASSIFFDRRSGANVLTF
- TRBJ1-4 - TRBV7-9 TGTGCCAGCAGGTACAGTGAAAAACTGTTTTTT CASRYSEKLFF
- TRBJ2-2 - TRBV5-4 TGTGCCAGCAGCTTGGAAGGGGGAGAAGACACCGGGGAGCTGTTTTTT CASSLEGGEDTGELFF
- TRBJ1-5 TRBD1 TRBV19 TGTGCCAGCAGACAGGGGAGGAATCAGCCCCAGCATTTT CASRQGRNQPQHF
once TRBJ1-3 - TRBV29-1 TGCAGCGCCGGAGTGGACACCTCTGGAAACACCATATATTTT CSAGVDTSGNTIYF
- TRBJ2-5 - TRBV11-3 TGTGCCAGCAGCCGGGACACCCAAGAGACCCAGTACTTC CASSRDTQETQYF
- TRBJ2-7 - TRBV28 TGTGCCAGCTCCTTAGGAAACGAGCAGTACTTC CASSLGNEQYF
- TRBJ2-5 - TRBV7-8 TGTGCCAGCAGCTTCGGGATTAGGAAGACCCAGTACTTC CASSFGIRKTQYF
- TRBJ1-1 - TRBV7-2 TGTGCCAGCAGCCCGGGGCAGATGAACACTGAAGCTTTCTTT CASSPGQMNTEAFF
- TRBJ1-2 - TRBV5-6 TGTGCCAGCAGCCCAGGACAGAGGACCACCTATGGCTACACCTTC CASSPGQRTTYGYTF
- TRBJ2-7 - TRBV4-1 TGCGCCAGCAGCCAAGTCGGCGGAGTCTACGAGCAGTACTTC CASSQVGGVYEQYF
- TRBJ2-7 - TRBV5-1 TGCGCCAGCAGCTTGGGGGTGCTCTACGAGCAGTACTTC CASSLGVLYEQYF
- TRBJ2-7 TRBD2 TRBV18 TGTGCCAGCGCGACTAGCGGGAGAATTGGAGAGCAGTACTTC CASATSGRIGEQYF
- TRBJ2-7 - TRBV28 TGTGCCAGCAGGGATCCGGGCTCCTACGAGCAGTACTTC CASRDPGSYEQYF
- TRBJ2-7 TRBD2 TRBV5-1 TGCGCCAGCAGCTCAAAAGCGGGAGTGAACGAGCAGTACTTC CASSSKAGVNEQYF
- TRBJ1-3 - TRBV2 TGTGCCAGCAGTGAGGCCTGGGCCTGGGGAAACACCATATATTTT CASSEAWAWGNTIYF
- TRBJ1-4 - TRBV5-4 TGTGCCAGCAGCCCCTTACCAACTAATGAAAAACTGTTTTTT CASSPLPTNEKLFF
- TRBJ1-5 TRBD1 TRBV7-6 TGTGCCAGCAACTCTCCGGTTGACAGGGCTTATAGCAATCAGCCCCAGCATTTT CASNSPVDRAYSNQPQHF
- TRBJ1-5 - TRBV6-2/TRBV6-3 TGTGCCAGCAGTTACTTCACAGGGAGGGCTCAGCCCCAGCATTTT CASSYFTGRAQPQHF
once TRBJ2-7 - TRBV5-1 TGCGCCAGCAGCTCCGGGACATTGAGCTCCTACGAGCAGTACTTC CASSSGTLSSYEQYF
- TRBJ1-2 TRBD1 TRBV28 TGTGCCAGCAGTCGCAAGACCGGGACAGCCAACACCTTC CASSRKTGTANTF
once TRBJ1-6 TRBD1 TRBV28 TGTGCCAGCAGCCCTGGGACAGGGGGCAATAATTCACCCCTCCACTTT CASSPGTGGNNSPLHF
- TRBJ1-2 - TRBV12-5 TGTGCTAGTGGCTCAGGGGCAGGAAGCTATGGCTACACCTTC CASGSGAGSYGYTF
- TRBJ1-6 - TRBV7-2 TGTGCCAGCAGCCCCAGAATTTATAATTCACCCCTCCACTTT CASSPRIYNSPLHF
- TRBJ2-5 - TRBV4-1 TGCGCCAGCAGCCAACCGGGACAATTAATACGAGTACAAGAGACCCAGTACTTC CASSQPGQLIRVQETQYF